This note documents a single T cell receptor beta chain sequence. The trim removed 5 bases at V and 4 bases at J, leaving 4 bases unmatched. This CDR3 has 14 amino acids. Per germline, CDR1 SGHTA and CDR2 FQGNSA. Measured with immunoSEQ multiplex PCR; TCRdb has only the in-frame clones, and not every one. In the table there are some 30,000 clones, roughly 91% of which are singletons. These data are taken from a study of multiple sclerosis patients with progressive multifocal leukoencephalopathy. Time point indicated: before natalizumab initiation. The sample consisted of PBMCs. The sequence was collected from a human donor with multiple sclerosis. The chain carries TRBV7-2 and TRBJ2-5, with 10 positions matching TRBD1. The chain's CDR3 is CASSPDRGRETQYF. CDR3 nucleotide sequence: TGTGCCAGCAGCCCCGACAGGGGGCGAGAGACCCAGTACTTC.